This T cell receptor beta chain was captured by sequencing in a study of T cells expressing NK-cell markers (dated by TCRdb to 2020 to 2022). Looking at the study overall: About eight donors provided sorted CD3+CD56+NKG2C+, CD3+CD56+NKG2C- and CD3+CD56-NKG2C+ T-cell subsets, whose TCR beta-chain repertoires were profiled. Among the eight sequenced donors, only one was HCMV-seronegative, while the other seven were HCMV-seropositive. The libraries were sequenced on Illumina HiSeq 2000/2500, MiSeq or NextSeq, producing 2 x 150 bp reads. The eight sequenced donors were randomly selected healthy volunteers, three men and five women. What the research found in general, with its limitations: Whether the expanded NKG2C-expressing T cell clones were specific for HCMV antigens was left unclear. Those dominant clonotypes were again the most abundant among CD3+CD56-NKG2C+ cells in four donors, at about 25-60.1%. In over five donors, the dominant CD3+CD56+NKG2C+ clonotypes were among the top 10 CD8+ clonotypes and accounted for about 1.0-7.5% of CD8+ T cells.

As for this clonotype: The antigen it binds to is not known.

From the cysteine up to the phenylalanine, the CDR3 has a length of 14 residues. DNA is not on record. The germline V gene (reference sequence) specifies MNHEY as CDR1 and SMNVEV as CDR2. Sequencing took place on an Illumina HiSeq 2000. 5'RACE template switching, by which a universal primer site and unique molecular identifiers were added, was used to make TCR beta cDNA libraries. cDNA synthesis was primed from the TCR beta constant segment and was followed by two successive PCR amplification steps. Per the source publication's procedure: MIGEC was used to demultiplex reads and group reads by UMI, and MiTCR was used to assemble and quantify clonotypes. To exclude erroneous sequences, only TCR cDNA sequences supported by at least two reads were retained. Downstream repertoire analysis used the tcR package, and clonotypes were matched across fractions by CDR3 nucleotide sequence plus V segment. Antigen specificity was annotated against VDJdb with VDJmatch, allowing one amino acid substitution in CDR3. TCRdb reprocessed the reads and lists each CDR3 protein sequence as a single entry, with no DNA. TCRdb, rather than the study authors, made the V and J calls. The sample's own table lists 140,000 or so distinct CDR3 sequences. The ten biggest clones cover roughly 12% of the sample.

HCMV serostatus was determined by detecting HCMV-specific IgG in serum with a commercial ELISA kit. Peripheral blood mononuclear cells were isolated from blood by Ficoll density gradient centrifugation. Sequencing was carried out using blood T cells: a sorted CD56 or NKG2C T cell subset, CD4+ or CD8+ T cells, or bulk PBMC T cells (not recorded which). This clonotype originated in a man younger than 35 in good health. Donor details come from another sample of the same person, matched by shared clones. This receptor chain uses TRBV27 and TRBJ2-3; TCRdb's D call, TRBD1, is unchecked because there is no DNA. The CDR3 protein sequence reads: CASTQGGTTDTQYF.